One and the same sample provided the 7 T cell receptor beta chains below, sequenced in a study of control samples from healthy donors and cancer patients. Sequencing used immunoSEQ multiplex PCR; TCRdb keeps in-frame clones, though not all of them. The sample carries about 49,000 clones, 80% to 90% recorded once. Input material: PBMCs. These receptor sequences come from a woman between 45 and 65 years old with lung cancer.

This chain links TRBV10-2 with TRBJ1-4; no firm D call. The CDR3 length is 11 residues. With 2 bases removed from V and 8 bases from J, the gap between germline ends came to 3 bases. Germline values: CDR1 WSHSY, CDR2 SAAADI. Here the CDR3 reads CASSEEEKLFF. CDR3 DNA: TGCGCCAGCAGTGAGGAAGAAAAACTGTTTTTT.

The CDR3 spells CASSLGTANEKLFF. CDR3 coding DNA: TGCGCCAGCAGCTTGGGGACAGCTAATGAAAAACTGTTTTTT. The V call is TRBV5-1, the J call TRBJ1-4, with a tentative D call TRBD1 (6 bases). The V end lost 0 bases, the J end lost 3 bases, and 6 bases lay between the germline ends. This CDR3 spans 14 amino acids. Germline V CDR1 and CDR2: SGHRS, YFSETQ.

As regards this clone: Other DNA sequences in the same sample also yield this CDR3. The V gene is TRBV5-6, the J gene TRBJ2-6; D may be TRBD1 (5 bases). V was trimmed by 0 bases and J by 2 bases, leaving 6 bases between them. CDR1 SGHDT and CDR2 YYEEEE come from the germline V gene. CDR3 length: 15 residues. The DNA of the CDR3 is TGTGCCAGCAGCTTGGGGGGCCCTGGGGCCAACGTCCTGACTTTC. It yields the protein CASSLGGPGANVLTF. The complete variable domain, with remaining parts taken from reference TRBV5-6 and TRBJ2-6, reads DAGVTQSPTHLIKTRGQQVTLRCSPKSGHDTVSWYQQALGQGPQFIFQYYEEEERQRGNFPDRFSGHQFPNYSSELNVNALLLGDSALYLCASSLGGPGANVLTFGAGSRLTVL.

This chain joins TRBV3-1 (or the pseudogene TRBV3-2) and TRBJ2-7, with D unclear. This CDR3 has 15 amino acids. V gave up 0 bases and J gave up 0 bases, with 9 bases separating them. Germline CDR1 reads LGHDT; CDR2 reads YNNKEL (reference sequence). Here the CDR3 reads CASSQDQQSSYEQYF. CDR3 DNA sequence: TGTGCCAGCAGCCAAGATCAGCAGAGCTCCTACGAGCAGTACTTC.

CDR3 in amino acids: CATSVSSVGDTQYF. Written as DNA, the CDR3 is TGTGCCACCAGTGTCTCGTCGGTTGGAGATACGCAGTATTTT. The gene calls are TRBV24-1 and TRBJ2-3; no definite D call. The CDR3 covers 14 residues. Germline lookup yields CDR1 KGHDR and CDR2 SFDVKD. V gave up 5 bases and J gave up 5 bases, with 13 bases separating them.

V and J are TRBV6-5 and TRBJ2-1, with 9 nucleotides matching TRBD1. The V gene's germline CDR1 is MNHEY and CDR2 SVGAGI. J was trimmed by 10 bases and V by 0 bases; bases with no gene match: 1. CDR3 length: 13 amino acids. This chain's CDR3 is CASSYSGTGEQFF. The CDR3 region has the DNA TGTGCCAGCAGTTACTCCGGGACAGGGGAGCAGTTCTTC.

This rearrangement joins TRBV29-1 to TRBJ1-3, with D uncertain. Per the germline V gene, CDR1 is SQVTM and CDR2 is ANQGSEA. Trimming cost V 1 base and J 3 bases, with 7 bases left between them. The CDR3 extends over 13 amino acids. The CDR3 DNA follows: TGCAGCGTTGAAGGGACTGTTGGAAACACCATATATTTT. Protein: CSVEGTVGNTIYF. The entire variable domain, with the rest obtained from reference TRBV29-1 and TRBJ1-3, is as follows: SAVISQKPSRDICQRGTSLTIQCQVDSQVTMMFWYRQQPGQSLTLIATANQGSEATYESGFVIDKFPISRPNLTFSTLTVSNMSPEDSSIYLCSVEGTVGNTIYFGEGSWLTVV.